The rows below give T cell receptor beta chains drawn from one sample of a study of human thymus T cells. Method: immunoSEQ multiplex PCR; TCRdb's copy keeps in-frame clones and lacks some. The repertoire consists of roughly 86,000 clones, with around 96% occurring once and the leading ten covering just over 0.03%. Input material: thymus tissue. All receptors come from a boy under three years old with a congenital heart defect but otherwise immunologically healthy. Each CDR3 is given with its conserved first and last residue. The D gene is left open where the match is weak. A clone size is listed for some rows: how often the clone was seen (once, few, many), or a class if it is expanded.

TGCAGCGTGTGTGAGGGGGAGACCCAGTACTTC | CSVCEGETQYF | TRBJ2-5 | - | TRBV29-1 | -
TGTGCCAGCTCACCCCGGCGGGACAATGAAAAACTGTTTTTT | CASSPRRDNEKLFF | TRBJ1-4 | - | TRBV18 | -
TGTGCCAGCAGTTTAGGAACAGTCGGCACCGGGGAGCTGTTTTTT | CASSLGTVGTGELFF | TRBJ2-2 | - | TRBV28 | -
TGTGCCAGCAGTGAATGGGGACAGGTTGTGAGGGGCAATCAGCCCCAGCATTTT | CASSEWGQVVRGNQPQHF | TRBJ1-5 | - | TRBV6-1 | TRBD1
TGTGCCAGCGCGCCACGCAGGGGACCTGGAAACACCATATATTTT | CASAPRRGPGNTIYF | TRBJ1-3 | - | TRBV28 | -
TGTGCCAGCACCCACCGACTAGCGGGAGCTTTCGGCACCGGGGAGCTGTTTTTT | CASTHRLAGAFGTGELFF | TRBJ2-2 | - | TRBV28 | TRBD2
TGCGCCAGCAGTCAACTAGCGGGGCGCTACAATGAGCAGTTCTTC | CASSQLAGRYNEQFF | TRBJ2-1 | - | TRBV4-3 | TRBD2
TGTGCCAGCAGTCGAGGGACAGGGGGGAATGAAAAACTGTTTTTT | CASSRGTGGNEKLFF | TRBJ1-4 | - | TRBV6-5 | TRBD1
TGTGCCAGCAGCTTCTCAGGGGGGTACGAGCAGTACTTC | CASSFSGGYEQYF | TRBJ2-7 | once | TRBV7-9 | -
TGTGCCAGCAGTGAAAAGAACGAGCAGTACTTC | CASSEKNEQYF | TRBJ2-7 | - | TRBV2 | -
TGCGCCAGCAGCCAAAAGACAGATACTGCGAACACCGGGGAGCTGTTTTTT | CASSQKTDTANTGELFF | TRBJ2-2 | - | TRBV4-1 | -
TGTGCCATCAGGAGAGGGGGTGGCTACACCTTC | CAIRRGGGYTF | TRBJ1-2 | - | TRBV10-3 | -
TGTGCCAGCAGCCCCTGGTCGGCAGGGTACTACTATGGCTACACCTTC | CASSPWSAGYYYGYTF | TRBJ1-2 | - | TRBV28 | -
TGCGCCAGCAGCTTGGTAGACAGAAGCTCCTACGAGCAGTACTTC | CASSLVDRSSYEQYF | TRBJ2-7 | - | TRBV5-1 | -
TGCGCCAGCAGCCAAGTTATAGCGGCGCGCACCCCTTACACAGATACGCAGTATTTT | CASSQVIAARTPYTDTQYF | TRBJ2-3 | - | TRBV4-1 | -
TGTGCCAGCAGTTCCCCCTTAAGACCTCGGACGGGCGCCTACGAGCAGTACTTC | CASSSPLRPRTGAYEQYF | TRBJ2-7 | - | TRBV28 | -
TGTGCCATCAGTGAGACAGCTGAAGCTTTCTTT | CAISETAEAFF | TRBJ1-1 | - | TRBV10-3 | -
TGTGCCAGCAGTTTTAGCAAGGCAATAGAGACCCAGTACTTC | CASSFSKAIETQYF | TRBJ2-5 | - | TRBV27 | -
TGTGCCAGCAGTGACCTCCGGCATGGCTACACCTTC | CASSDLRHGYTF | TRBJ1-2 | - | TRBV6-4 | -
TGCGCCAGCAGCCAATCATGTCAGGGAACAGATACGCAGTATTTT | CASSQSCQGTDTQYF | TRBJ2-3 | - | TRBV4-1 | -
TGTGCCAGCAGTTACGGCCCGGCCGACGGGGGGCATGAGCAGTTCTTC | CASSYGPADGGHEQFF | TRBJ2-1 | - | TRBV6-5 | -
TGTGCCAGCAGTGACAGGGGGGTCACCGGGGAGCTGTTTTTT | CASSDRGVTGELFF | TRBJ2-2 | - | TRBV2 | -
TGTGCCAGCAGTTTATCTTCCGGGATGAGCTCCTACGAGCAGTACTTC | CASSLSSGMSSYEQYF | TRBJ2-7 | - | TRBV28 | -
TGCGCCAGCAGCTTGGGGGGACACCCCAACTATGGCTACACCTTC | CASSLGGHPNYGYTF | TRBJ1-2 | - | TRBV5-1 | -
TGCGCCAGCAGTGTGCGACAGTCAAACTCCTACGAGCAGTACTTC | CASSVRQSNSYEQYF | TRBJ2-7 | once | TRBV10-2 | -
TGTGCCAGCAGCCTACTACAGGGGCCCAGCTCTGGGGCCAACGTCCTGACTTTC | CASSLLQGPSSGANVLTF | TRBJ2-6 | - | TRBV7-9 | TRBD1
TGCGCCAGCAGCCAAGATTTCCTTTTGAAAACCGGGACAGGAAATTACGAGCAGTACTTC | CASSQDFLLKTGTGNYEQYF | TRBJ2-7 | - | TRBV4-1 | TRBD1
TGCGCCAGCAGCCAAGCCACCCGTAGCGGGGGGGCATTCTGTGAGCAGTTCTTC | CASSQATRSGGAFCEQFF | TRBJ2-1 | - | TRBV4-1 | TRBD2
TGCGCCAGCAGTCCCGGACTAGCGGGGGGTAAAGGCGAGCAGTACTTC | CASSPGLAGGKGEQYF | TRBJ2-7 | - | TRBV10-1 | TRBD2
TGCGCCAGCAGCTACCCGGCGGCGGGAGAGTCCCAAGAGACCCAGTACTTC | CASSYPAAGESQETQYF | TRBJ2-5 | - | TRBV5-1 | TRBD2
TGTGCCAGCAGCTTAGATAATGTGGGGGATACGCAGTATTTT | CASSLDNVGDTQYF | TRBJ2-3 | - | TRBV11-3 | -
TGTGCCAGCAGTGAAGAAGACAGAGGATCTAATTCACCCCTCCACTTT | CASSEEDRGSNSPLHF | TRBJ1-6 | - | TRBV2 | -
TGTGCCAGCAGCCAAGAGACTGGGGATGGCTACACCTTC | CASSQETGDGYTF | TRBJ1-2 | once | TRBV14 | -
TGTGCCAGCAGCTTGGGGTGGACAGGGATAAATGAGCAGTTCTTC | CASSLGWTGINEQFF | TRBJ2-1 | - | TRBV5-6 | TRBD1
TGTGCCAGCAGCCTAACCCCACAGCTATTCTATGGCTACACCTTC | CASSLTPQLFYGYTF | TRBJ1-2 | - | TRBV5-4 | -
TGCAGCGTTGAAGTCCCAGGGGGGGCACGGAACAACGCCACCAAAAACATTCAGTACTTC | CSVEVPGGARNNATKNIQYF | TRBJ2-4 | - | TRBV29-1 | -
TGTGCCAGTAGTATTGGACAGGGGTGGATGTACGAGCAGTACTTC | CASSIGQGWMYEQYF | TRBJ2-7 | - | TRBV19 | TRBD1
TGTGCCTGGAGTGCAATCCAGCTGCTCCGGCCGGCGGGGTACCGGGACTGGGGATACAATGAGCAGTTCTTC | CAWSAIQLLRPAGYRDWGYNEQFF | TRBJ2-1 | - | TRBV30 | -
TGCGCCAGCAGCCAAGATGGGGACAGAGCGACCTACAATGAGCAGTTCTTC | CASSQDGDRATYNEQFF | TRBJ2-1 | - | TRBV4-1 | TRBD1
TGTGCCAGCAGTCCGGGACGGTTGAATGAAAAACTGTTTTTT | CASSPGRLNEKLFF | TRBJ1-4 | - | TRBV2 | -
TGTGCCATCAGTGAGTCGAGGGGGCGCACAGATACGCAGTATTTT | CAISESRGRTDTQYF | TRBJ2-3 | - | TRBV10-3 | TRBD1
TGTGCCACCAGCAGAGATTGGGACAGGTTCCTCTCTGGAAACACCATATATTTT | CATSRDWDRFLSGNTIYF | TRBJ1-3 | - | TRBV15 | TRBD1
TGTGCCAGTACGTGGGACAGCAGGGGTCAGCCCCAGCATTTT | CASTWDSRGQPQHF | TRBJ1-5 | - | TRBV19 | TRBD1
TGTGCCAGCAGCCAAGATGAGTACGGCTCCTACGAGCAGTACTTC | CASSQDEYGSYEQYF | TRBJ2-7 | - | TRBV4-2 | -
TGTGCCAGCAGCCAAGATTGGGACAGAAACTATGGCTACACCTTC | CASSQDWDRNYGYTF | TRBJ1-2 | - | TRBV14 | TRBD1
TGCGCCAGCAGCCCGGTTTTACGGTTGGACAGGGCTGGTGGCTACACCTTC | CASSPVLRLDRAGGYTF | TRBJ1-2 | - | TRBV5-1 | TRBD1